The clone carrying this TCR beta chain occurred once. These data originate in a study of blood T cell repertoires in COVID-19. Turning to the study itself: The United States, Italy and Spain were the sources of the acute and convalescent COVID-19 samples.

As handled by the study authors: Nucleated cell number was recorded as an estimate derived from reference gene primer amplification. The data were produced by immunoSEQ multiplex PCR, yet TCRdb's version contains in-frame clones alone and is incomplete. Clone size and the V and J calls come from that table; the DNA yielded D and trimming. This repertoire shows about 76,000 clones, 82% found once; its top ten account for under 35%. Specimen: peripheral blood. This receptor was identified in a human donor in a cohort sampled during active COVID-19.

CDR3 loop: CASSIEPNYEQYF. The CDR3, as DNA: TGTGCCAGTAGTATCGAGCCTAACTACGAGCAGTACTTC. The V gene is TRBV19, the J gene TRBJ2-7; D is unresolved. V lost 3 bases to trimming and J lost 3 bases, with 9 bases between them. This CDR3 region has 13 residues. The V gene's germline CDR1 is LNHDA and CDR2 SQIVND (reference sequence).